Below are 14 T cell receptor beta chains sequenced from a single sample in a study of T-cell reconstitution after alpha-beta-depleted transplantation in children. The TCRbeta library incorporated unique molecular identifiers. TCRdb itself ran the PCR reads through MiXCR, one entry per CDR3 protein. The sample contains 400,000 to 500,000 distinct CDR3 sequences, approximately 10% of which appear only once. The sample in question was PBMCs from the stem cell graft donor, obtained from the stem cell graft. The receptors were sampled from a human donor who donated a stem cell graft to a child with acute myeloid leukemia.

CDR3 in DNA: TGCAGTGCTAGTGCGGGTCAGGGTCAGCCCCAGCATTTT. Translation gives CSASAGQGQPQHF. The V gene is TRBV20-1, the J gene TRBJ1-5, with TRBD1 as a possible D gene (5 bases). Germline CDR1 DFQATT, CDR2 SNEGSKA (reference sequence). The CDR3 extends over 13 amino acids. V was clipped by 3 bases and J by 6 bases, with 12 bases between them.

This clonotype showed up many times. CDR3 protein: CASSLGTGNTGELFF. DNA of the CDR3: TGTGCCAGCAGCTTGGGGACAGGGAACACCGGGGAGCTGTTTTTT. The chain joins TRBV11-3 to TRBJ2-2, with TRBD1 matching over 8 bases. The CDR3 has 15 amino acids. V lost 3 bases, J lost 1 base, and 1 base stayed unmatched. CDR1 and CDR2 (germline): SGHNT, YENEEA.

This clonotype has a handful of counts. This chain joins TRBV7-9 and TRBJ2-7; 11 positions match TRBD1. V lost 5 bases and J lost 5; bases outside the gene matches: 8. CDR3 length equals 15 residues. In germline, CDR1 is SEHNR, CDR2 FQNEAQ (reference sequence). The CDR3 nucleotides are TGTGCCAGCAGCCCAAGGACAGGGGGCATCAACGAGCAGTACTTC. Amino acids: CASSPRTGGINEQYF.

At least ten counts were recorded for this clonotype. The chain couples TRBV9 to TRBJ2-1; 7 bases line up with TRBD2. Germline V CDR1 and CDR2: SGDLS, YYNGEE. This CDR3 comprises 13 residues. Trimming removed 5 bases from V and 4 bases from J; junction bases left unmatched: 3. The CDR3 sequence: CASRGGKYNEQFF. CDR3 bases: TGTGCCAGCAGGGGGGGGAAATACAATGAGCAGTTCTTC.

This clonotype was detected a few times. CDR3 sequence: CASSTRGAPQETQYF. In nucleotides, the CDR3 is TGTGCCAGCTCGACGCGGGGGGCGCCCCAAGAGACCCAGTACTTC. The genes are TRBV18 and TRBJ2-5; 8 bases agree with TRBD2. The CDR3 sequence is 15 residues long. Germline trimming cut 6 bases from V and 1 base from J; bases unmatched to any gene: 7. CDR1 is KGHSH, CDR2 LQKENI, per germline.

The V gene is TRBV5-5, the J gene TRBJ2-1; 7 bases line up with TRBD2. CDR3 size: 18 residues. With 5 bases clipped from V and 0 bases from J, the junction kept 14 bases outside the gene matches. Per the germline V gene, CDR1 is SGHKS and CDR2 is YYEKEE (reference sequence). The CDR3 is CASSRTFGGFRSYNEQFF. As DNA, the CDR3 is TGTGCCAGCAGTCGAACCTTCGGGGGGTTTCGCTCCTACAATGAGCAGTTCTTC.

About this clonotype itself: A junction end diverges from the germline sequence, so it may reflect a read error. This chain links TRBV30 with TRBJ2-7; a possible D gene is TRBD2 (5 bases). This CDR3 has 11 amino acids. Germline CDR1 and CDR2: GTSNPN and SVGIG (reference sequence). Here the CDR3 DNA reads TGTGCCGGGAGTTCCAACTACGAGCAGTACTTC. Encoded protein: CAGSSNYEQYF.

The CDR3 DNA sequence: TGTGCCAGCACGGACCGCACTAGCGGCCTCACCCAGTACTTC. It is translated as CASTDRTSGLTQYF. The genes are TRBV12-3 or TRBV12-4 and TRBJ2-5, with 8 positions matching TRBD2. The CDR3 runs 14 residues. The ends lost 7 bases at V and 8 bases at J; junction bases unmatched: 12.

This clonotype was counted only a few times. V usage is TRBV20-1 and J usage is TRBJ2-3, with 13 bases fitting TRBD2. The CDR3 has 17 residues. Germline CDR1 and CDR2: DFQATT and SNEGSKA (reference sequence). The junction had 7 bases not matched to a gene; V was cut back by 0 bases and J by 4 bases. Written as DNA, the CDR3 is TGCAGTGCTAGAGATCTAAAACTAGCGGGAGGGCCAGATACGCAGTATTTT. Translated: CSARDLKLAGGPDTQYF.

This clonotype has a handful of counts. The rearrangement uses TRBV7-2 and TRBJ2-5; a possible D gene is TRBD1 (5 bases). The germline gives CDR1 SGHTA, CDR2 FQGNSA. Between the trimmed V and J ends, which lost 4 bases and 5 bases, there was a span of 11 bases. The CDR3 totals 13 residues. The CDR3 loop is CASSYQGWETQYF. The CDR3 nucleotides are TGTGCCAGCAGCTATCAGGGTTGGGAGACCCAGTACTTC.

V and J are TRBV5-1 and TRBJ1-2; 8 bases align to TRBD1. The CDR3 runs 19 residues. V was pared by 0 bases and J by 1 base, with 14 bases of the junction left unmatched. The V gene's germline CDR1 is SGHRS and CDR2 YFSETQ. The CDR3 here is CASSLVPRGPEGYNYGYTF. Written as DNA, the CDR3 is TGCGCCAGCAGCTTGGTCCCCAGGGGGCCTGAGGGATATAACTATGGCTACACCTTC. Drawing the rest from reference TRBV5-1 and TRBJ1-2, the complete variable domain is KAGVTQTPRYLIKTRGQQVTLSCSPISGHRSVSWYQQTPGQGLQFLFEYFSETQRNKGNFPGRFSGRQFSNSRSEMNVSTLELGDSALYLCASSLVPRGPEGYNYGYTFGSGTRLTVV.

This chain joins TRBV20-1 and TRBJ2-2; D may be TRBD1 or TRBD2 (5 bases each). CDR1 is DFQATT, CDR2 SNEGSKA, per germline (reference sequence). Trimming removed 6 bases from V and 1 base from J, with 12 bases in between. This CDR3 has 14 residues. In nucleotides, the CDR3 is TGCAGTGCCCCTGGGGCGGGGAACACCGGGGAGCTGTTTTTT. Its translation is CSAPGAGNTGELFF.

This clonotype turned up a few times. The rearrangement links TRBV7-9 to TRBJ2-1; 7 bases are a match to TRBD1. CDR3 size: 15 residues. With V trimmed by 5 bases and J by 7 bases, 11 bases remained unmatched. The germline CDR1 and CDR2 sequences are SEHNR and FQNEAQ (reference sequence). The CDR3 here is CASSRESDRLNEQFF. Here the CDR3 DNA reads TGTGCCAGCAGCCGAGAGTCGGACAGGCTAAATGAGCAGTTCTTC.

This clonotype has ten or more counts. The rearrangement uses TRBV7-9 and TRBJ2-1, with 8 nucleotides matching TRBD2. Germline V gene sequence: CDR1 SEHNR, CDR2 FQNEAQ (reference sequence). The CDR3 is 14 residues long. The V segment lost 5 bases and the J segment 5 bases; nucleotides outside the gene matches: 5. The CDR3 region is CASSTGGRNNEQFF. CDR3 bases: TGTGCCAGCAGCACGGGGGGGCGCAACAATGAGCAGTTCTTC.